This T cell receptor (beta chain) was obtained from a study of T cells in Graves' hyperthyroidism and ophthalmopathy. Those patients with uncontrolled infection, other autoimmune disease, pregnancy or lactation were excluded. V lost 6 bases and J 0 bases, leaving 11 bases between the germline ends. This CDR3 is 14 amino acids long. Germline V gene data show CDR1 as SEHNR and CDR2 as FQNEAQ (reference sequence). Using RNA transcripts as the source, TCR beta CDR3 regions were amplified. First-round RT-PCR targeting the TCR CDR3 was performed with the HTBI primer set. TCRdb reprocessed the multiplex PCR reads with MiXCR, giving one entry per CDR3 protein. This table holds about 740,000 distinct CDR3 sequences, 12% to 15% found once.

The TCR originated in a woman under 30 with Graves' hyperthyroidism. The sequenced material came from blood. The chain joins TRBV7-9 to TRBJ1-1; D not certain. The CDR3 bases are TGTGCCAGCAGTATCGGATTCATGAACACTGAAGCTTTCTTT. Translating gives CASSIGFMNTEAFF.